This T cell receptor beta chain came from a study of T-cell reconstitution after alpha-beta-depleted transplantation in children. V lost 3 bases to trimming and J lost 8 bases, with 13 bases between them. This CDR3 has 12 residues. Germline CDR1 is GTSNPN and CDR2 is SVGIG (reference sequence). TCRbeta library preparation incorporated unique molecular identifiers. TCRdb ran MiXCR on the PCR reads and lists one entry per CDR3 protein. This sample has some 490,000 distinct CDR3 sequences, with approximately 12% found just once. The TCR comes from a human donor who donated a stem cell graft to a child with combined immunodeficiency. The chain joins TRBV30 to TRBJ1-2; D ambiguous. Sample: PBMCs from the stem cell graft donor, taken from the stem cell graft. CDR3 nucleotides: TGTGCCTGGAGCCTCGGTGGCGGGGGCTACACCTTC. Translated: CAWSLGGGGYTF.